The 11 T cell receptor beta chains below were found in one sample sequenced in a study of cytomegalovirus exposure and HLA in healthy donors. Generated by immunoSEQ multiplex PCR, the TCRdb table keeps only in-frame clones and is missing some. The data hold fewer than 120,000 clones, with over 75% observed a single time. The sample consisted of PBMCs. These receptors were collected from a woman aged 25 to 39 in good health and CMV-seropositive.

The chain couples TRBV4-1 to TRBJ1-2; D unclear. V was pared by 1 base and J by 5 bases, with 8 bases between. Per the germline V gene, CDR1 is MGHRA and CDR2 is YSYEKL. The CDR3 is 13 residues long. CDR3 residues: CASSQGASYGYTF. The DNA of the CDR3 is TGCGCCAGCAGCCAAGGGGCATCTTATGGCTACACCTTC.

The V call is TRBV6-1, the J call TRBJ1-4; unclear D gene. V was pared by 4 bases and J by 7 bases, with 16 bases between. Germline CDR1 and CDR2: MNHNS and SASEGT. The CDR3 length is 15 residues. CDR3 DNA sequence: TGTGCCAGCAGTGTCACCTTGGAGAGGGTTGAAAAACTGTTTTTT. The encoded protein is CASSVTLERVEKLFF.

V usage is TRBV5-8 and J usage is TRBJ1-5; D gene uncertain. The ends were cut back, 2 bases at V and 9 bases at J, with 9 bases in the middle. The CDR3 is 12 amino acids. Germline V lookup: CDR1 SGHTS, CDR2 YDEGEE. The CDR3 sequence is CASSLTGRPQHF. CDR3 nucleotides: TGTGCCAGCAGCTTAACCGGGAGGCCCCAGCATTTT.

The genes are TRBV28 and TRBJ2-2; TRBD2 agrees at 7 bases. Trimming at V came to 6 bases and at J to 4 bases, leaving 5 bases not matched to a gene. The CDR3 covers 14 residues. Germline CDR1 MDHEN, CDR2 SYDVKM. The CDR3 here is CASSILASTGELFF. CDR3 nucleotides: TGTGCCAGCAGCATACTAGCGAGCACCGGGGAGCTGTTTTTT.

The chain joins TRBV28 to TRBJ1-1, with TRBD1 identical over 7 bases. There are 15 residues in the CDR3. The germline V gene has CDR1 MDHEN and CDR2 SYDVKM. Germline trimming cut 3 bases from V and 4 bases from J; bases unmatched to any gene: 8. The CDR3 spells CASSLNRQGGTEAFF. The CDR3 DNA reads as TGTGCCAGCAGTTTGAACCGGCAGGGGGGCACTGAAGCTTTCTTT.

The chain employs TRBV5-6 and TRBJ2-5; TRBD1 matches 9 bases. The V gene end was trimmed by 0 bases and the J gene end by 2 bases; junction bases not matched to a gene: 5. The CDR3 extends over 16 amino acids. Germline V CDR1 and CDR2: SGHDT, YYEEEE. The CDR3 DNA reads as TGTGCCAGCAGCTTGGTGGACAGGGGACTTCAAGAGACCCAGTACTTC. This codes for CASSLVDRGLQETQYF. The full variable domain, in which reference TRBV5-6 and TRBJ2-5 provide the parts outside the CDR3, is DAGVTQSPTHLIKTRGQQVTLRCSPKSGHDTVSWYQQALGQGPQFIFQYYEEEERQRGNFPDRFSGHQFPNYSSELNVNALLLGDSALYLCASSLVDRGLQETQYFGPGTRLLVL.

The chain combines TRBV2 with TRBJ2-1; 9 bases match TRBD2. The CDR3 is made up of 13 amino acids. From germline, CDR1 is SNHLY and CDR2 FYNNEI. The V and J ends lost 11 bases and 9 bases, in that order; junction bases with no gene match: 11. The CDR3 sequence: CAGSASGTPEQFF. The CDR3 DNA is TGTGCCGGCTCGGCTAGCGGGACTCCTGAGCAGTTCTTC.

CDR3 loop: CASSPHSNSPLHF. The CDR3 DNA is TGTGCCAGCTCACCACACAGTAATTCACCCCTCCACTTT. The V gene is TRBV18, the J gene TRBJ1-6; no firm D call. The CDR3 runs 13 residues. V was trimmed by 1 base and J by 6 bases, leaving 4 bases between them. CDR1 is KGHSH and CDR2 is LQKENI in the germline V gene.

The J gene is TRBJ1-5, the V gene TRBV10-3; TRBD1 is a possible D gene (5 bases). The germline V gene has CDR1 ENHRY and CDR2 SYGVKD. V was trimmed by 3 bases and J by 0 bases, leaving 9 bases between them. The CDR3 spans 15 residues. The CDR3 spells CAISEGGGSNQPQHF. The CDR3 DNA is TGTGCCATCAGTGAAGGCGGGGGTAGCAATCAGCCCCAGCATTTT.

The rearrangement joins TRBV5-4 to TRBJ1-2; tentative D call: TRBD1 (5 bases). Deletions cut 1 base from V and 4 bases from J, with 14 bases between. CDR3 length: 15 amino acids. Germline values: CDR1 SGHNT, CDR2 YYREEE (reference sequence). The CDR3 nucleotides are TGTGCCAGCAGCTTGTCAGGGCAGGGTGGCTATGGCTACACCTTC. Its translation is CASSLSGQGGYGYTF.

The rearrangement joins TRBV5-1 to TRBJ2-3, with 13 bases lining up with TRBD2. CDR3 length: 17 amino acids. Unmatched junction bases numbered 2, after V lost 0 bases and J lost 1 base. Germline lookup yields CDR1 SGHRS and CDR2 YFSETQ. CDR3 sequence reads: CASSLGTSGGRTDTQYF. The CDR3, as DNA: TGCGCCAGCAGCTTGGGGACTAGCGGGGGCCGCACAGATACGCAGTATTTT. The full variable domain, its missing parts supplied by reference TRBV5-1 and TRBJ2-3, is KAGVTQTPRYLIKTRGQQVTLSCSPISGHRSVSWYQQTPGQGLQFLFEYFSETQRNKGNFPGRFSGRQFSNSRSEMNVSTLELGDSALYLCASSLGTSGGRTDTQYFGPGTRLTVL.